A single sample gave rise to the 30 T cell receptor beta chains below, sequenced in a study of blood T cell repertoires in COVID-19. The table came from immunoSEQ multiplex PCR; TCRdb's copy has only in-frame clones and leaves some out. The sample lists under 350,000 clones; 80% to 90% were seen once. Material: peripheral blood. The receptors were gathered from a man aged 40-55 years with acute or convalescent COVID-19.

The chain is built from TRBV10-2 and TRBJ1-1, with TRBD1 matching over 8 bases. The junction had 0 bases not matched to a gene; V was cut back by 6 bases and J by 6 bases. CDR1 is WSHSY, CDR2 SAAADI, per germline. This CDR3 is built from 11 residues. CDR3 region: CASRQGAEAFF. Here the CDR3 DNA reads TGCGCCAGCAGACAGGGGGCTGAAGCTTTCTTT.

J is TRBJ2-7 and V is TRBV4-1; maybe TRBD1 (6 bases). Germline V lookup: CDR1 MGHRA, CDR2 YSYEKL. The CDR3 has 12 residues. V was trimmed by 3 bases and J by 4 bases, leaving 7 bases between them. This CDR3 is CASSQGAYEQYF. CDR3 coding DNA: TGCGCCAGCAGCCAGGGGGCTTACGAGCAGTACTTC.

This clone was detected only once. The chain has TRBV3-1 (or the pseudogene TRBV3-2) and TRBJ2-1, with 11 bases identical to TRBD2. CDR1 and CDR2 from the germline V gene are LGHDT and YNNKEL (reference sequence). The CDR3 sequence is 16 residues long. The V and J ends lost 4 bases and 8 bases, in that order; junction bases with no gene match: 10. The CDR3 nucleotides are TGTGCCAGCAGCCCCCTCTTAGCGGGGGGGCCCTATGAGCAGTTCTTC. Amino acid sequence: CASSPLLAGGPYEQFF.

The chain is built from TRBV18 and TRBJ1-2; 9 bases match TRBD1. Germline V CDR1 and CDR2: KGHSH, LQKENI. Trimming at V came to 3 bases and at J to 6 bases, leaving 2 bases not matched to a gene. The CDR3 totals 13 residues. The CDR3, as DNA: TGTGCCAGCTCACCCAGGACAGGGGATGGCTACACCTTC. Protein product: CASSPRTGDGYTF.

This clone was found once. The chain uses TRBV6-6 and TRBJ1-1, with 8 nucleotides matching TRBD1. Germline V CDR1 and CDR2: MNHNY, SVGAGI (reference sequence). J lost 1 base, V lost 5 bases, and 6 bases had no gene match. CDR3 length: 15 residues. The CDR3 is CASSTRQGWNTEAFF. CDR3 sequence (DNA): TGTGCCAGCAGTACGCGACAGGGGTGGAACACTGAAGCTTTCTTT.

CDR3 residues: CASSVRTGNYGYTF. As DNA, the CDR3 is TGTGCCAGCAGCGTAAGGACAGGAAACTATGGCTACACCTTC. The chain is built from TRBV2 and TRBJ1-2; 7 bases fit TRBD1. The germline V gene encodes CDR1 SNHLY and CDR2 FYNNEI. V dropped 6 bases and J dropped 2; count of bases not matched to a gene: 6. The length of the CDR3 is 14 residues.

The J gene is TRBJ1-2, the V gene TRBV7-9; TRBD1 aligns across 7 bases. Germline V gene data show CDR1 as SEHNR and CDR2 as FQNEAQ (reference sequence). Trimming took 3 bases from V and 8 from J; bases not matched to a gene: 9. This CDR3 has 14 amino acids. CDR3 bases: TGTGCCAGCAGCTTCCACAGGGGTGGCGACGGCTACACCTTC. Residues: CASSFHRGGDGYTF.

The V and J genes are TRBV19 and TRBJ1-5, with TRBD1 identical over 7 bases. After removal of 0 bases from V and 3 bases from J, the junction contained 5 bases not matched to a gene. Germline V gene sequence: CDR1 LNHDA, CDR2 SQIVND (reference sequence). CDR3 length: 16 residues. DNA for the CDR3: TGTGCCAGTAGTATAGAGGGGACAGCTTACAATCAGCCCCAGCATTTT. Residues: CASSIEGTAYNQPQHF.

The chain joins TRBV30 to TRBJ1-3, with D maybe TRBD1 (6 bases). Deletions cut 3 bases from V and 0 bases from J, with 15 bases between. CDR3 length equals 16 residues. Germline V lookup: CDR1 GTSNPN, CDR2 SVGIG (reference sequence). In DNA form, the CDR3 reads TGTGCCTGGAGCCTCGGGGGGGCCTTCTCTGGAAACACCATATATTTT. Protein product: CAWSLGGAFSGNTIYF.

V and J are TRBV9 and TRBJ2-1, with D unclear. The V end was cut by 3 bases, the J end by 6 bases, with 7 bases between. Germline loops: CDR1 SGDLS, CDR2 YYNGEE. The CDR3 runs 12 residues. CDR3 residues: CASSAQINEQFF. The CDR3 region has the DNA TGTGCCAGCAGCGCGCAGATCAATGAGCAGTTCTTC.

This clone was observed a handful of times. CDR3 amino acids: CASSRWTGDRDTEAFF. DNA for the CDR3: TGTGCCAGCAGTCGATGGACAGGGGATAGGGACACTGAAGCTTTCTTT. The V and J genes are TRBV3-1 (or the pseudogene TRBV3-2) and TRBJ1-1, with 9 bases that match TRBD1. Trimming removed 6 bases from V and 3 bases from J; junction bases left unmatched: 11. Germline V gene sequence: CDR1 LGHDT, CDR2 YNNKEL (reference sequence). The CDR3 extends over 16 amino acids.

V is TRBV11-2 and J is TRBJ2-7, with a tentative D call TRBD2 (5 bases). V was shortened by 4 bases and J by 4 bases, with 14 bases between the two germline ends. Germline-derived CDR1 and CDR2 are SGHAT and FQNNGV. CDR3 size: 14 residues. The CDR3 here is CASSSNGEIYEQYF. In DNA form, the CDR3 reads TGTGCCAGCAGCTCCAACGGGGAGATATACGAGCAGTACTTC. Complete variable domain (other parts from reference TRBV11-2 and TRBJ2-7): EAGVAQSPRYKIIEKRQSVAFWCNPISGHATLYWYQQILGQGPKLLIQFQNNGVVDDSQLPKDRFSAERLKGVDSTLKIQPAKLEDSAVYLCASSSNGEIYEQYFGPGTRLTVT.

J is TRBJ1-1 and V is TRBV5-5; 7 bases line up with TRBD1. Germline values: CDR1 SGHKS, CDR2 YYEKEE (reference sequence). V was clipped by 4 bases and J by 4 bases; unmatched bases: 7. CDR3 length equals 14 residues. The CDR3, as DNA: TGTGCCAGCAGCCAAACAGGGGATCGCACTGAAGCTTTCTTT. Translation gives CASSQTGDRTEAFF.

A note on this clone: Other DNA sequences in this specimen translate into the identical CDR3. This rearrangement joins TRBV20-1 to TRBJ1-1; no definite D call. Trimming left V 6 bases short and J 5 bases short, with 10 bases between. In germline, CDR1 is DFQATT, CDR2 SNEGSKA (reference sequence). This CDR3 has 11 residues. The CDR3 reads CSALRRTEAFF. DNA of the CDR3: TGCAGTGCCTTGCGGAGGACTGAAGCTTTCTTT.

The chain uses TRBV9 and TRBJ2-1, with TRBD2 matching 8 bases. V gave up 2 bases and J gave up 9 bases; unmatched junction bases: 10. Germline CDR1 and CDR2: SGDLS and YYNGEE. CDR3 size: 15 residues. CDR3 sequence (DNA): TGTGCCAGCAGCGTTTCGGGGGGGCCTCAGGGTGAGCAGTTCTTC. It yields the protein CASSVSGGPQGEQFF. The whole variable domain, filled in from reference TRBV9 and TRBJ2-1, reads DSGVTQTPKHLITATGQRVTLRCSPRSGDLSVYWYQQSLDQGLQFLIQYYNGEERAKGNILERFSAQQFPDLHSELNLSSLELGDSALYFCASSVSGGPQGEQFFGPGTRLTVL.

The gene calls are TRBV18 and TRBJ2-3, with 7 bases lining up with TRBD2. V was clipped by 1 base and J by 5 bases; unmatched bases: 3. CDR3 length: 14 residues. Germline values: CDR1 KGHSH, CDR2 LQKENI. CDR3 loop: CASSPRGGGDTQYF. Written as DNA, the CDR3 is TGTGCCAGCTCACCACGGGGCGGGGGAGATACGCAGTATTTT. Supplemented by reference TRBV18 and TRBJ2-3, the full variable domain reads NAGVMQNPRHLVRRRGQEARLRCSPMKGHSHVYWYRQLPEEGLKFMVYLQKENIIDESGMPKERFSAEFPKEGPSILRIQQVVRGDSAAYFCASSPRGGGDTQYFGPGTRLTVL.

The chain couples TRBV2 to TRBJ1-2; D perhaps matches TRBD1 (6 bases). The CDR3 totals 13 residues. Germline lookup yields CDR1 SNHLY and CDR2 FYNNEI. Between the trimmed V and J ends, which lost 4 bases and 8 bases, there was a span of 14 bases. The CDR3 loop is CASSAQGSGGYTF. The CDR3 bases are TGTGCCAGCAGTGCCCAGGGGTCGGGCGGCTACACCTTC.

The chain uses TRBV6-4 and TRBJ1-6; 7 bases fit TRBD1. The CDR3 consists of 13 residues. Trimming took 6 bases from V and 7 from J; bases not matched to a gene: 3. Germline V gives CDR1 MRHNA, CDR2 SNTAGT. This chain's CDR3 is CASRGTENSPLHF. CDR3 nucleotide sequence: TGTGCCAGCAGGGGGACAGAAAATTCACCCCTCCACTTT.

In its sample, this clone was seen once. The chain is built from TRBV18 and TRBJ2-2; D ambiguous. Trimming took off 2 bases at V and 9 bases at J, with 16 bases between the two ends. This CDR3 comprises 15 residues. Germline values: CDR1 KGHSH, CDR2 LQKENI. The CDR3 spells CASSPISPSGRELFF. The CDR3 bases are TGTGCCAGCTCACCAATTTCTCCCAGTGGTCGGGAGCTGTTTTTT.

The chain uses TRBV7-9 and TRBJ1-2, with D maybe TRBD1 (6 bases). The CDR3 spans 14 residues. Per the germline V gene, CDR1 is SEHNR and CDR2 is FQNEAQ (reference sequence). Trimming took 6 bases from V and 3 from J, leaving 14 bases between them. Here the CDR3 DNA reads TGTGCCAGCAGTCAATGGACAGACGACTATGGCTACACCTTC. Amino acids: CASSQWTDDYGYTF.

This chain connects TRBV6-5 to TRBJ1-4; D is perhaps TRBD1 (5 bases). V lost 6 bases, J lost 7 bases, and 9 bases lay in between. Germline V lookup: CDR1 MNHEY, CDR2 SVGAGI. The CDR3 length is 12 residues. CDR3 sequence (DNA): TGTGCCAGCAGGCGGGGCAGTGAAAAACTGTTTTTT. Translated, it gives CASRRGSEKLFF.

V usage is TRBV28 and J usage is TRBJ1-1; 8 bases align to TRBD1. This CDR3 has 13 residues. The germline V gene has CDR1 MDHEN and CDR2 SYDVKM. After removal of 8 bases from V and 3 bases from J, the junction contained 5 bases not matched to a gene. CDR3 amino acids: CASGQGTYTEAFF. In DNA form, the CDR3 reads TGTGCCAGCGGACAGGGTACTTACACTGAAGCTTTCTTT.

The chain recombines TRBV10-2 with TRBJ2-7, with TRBD1 matching over 7 bases. J lost 5 bases, V lost 4 bases, and 11 bases had no gene match. The CDR3 contains 15 residues. Germline CDR1 WSHSY, CDR2 SAAADI. The CDR3 protein is CASSGQGHSGNEQYF. The CDR3 region has the DNA TGCGCCAGCAGTGGACAGGGCCATTCGGGGAACGAGCAGTACTTC.

Comments on this clone: Other DNA sequences in the sample encode the same CDR3. The chain links TRBV7-2 to TRBJ1-2, with D hard to call. V was clipped by 1 base and J by 4 bases, with 7 bases between them. This CDR3 has 13 amino acids. Germline V gives CDR1 SGHTA, CDR2 FQGNSA. The CDR3 DNA follows: TGTGCCAGCAGCTTAGGTAGCGTCTATGGCTACACCTTC. Amino acid sequence: CASSLGSVYGYTF.

The chain has TRBV5-8 and TRBJ1-2; 9 bases are a match to TRBD1. Trimming took 7 bases from V and 4 from J; bases not matched to a gene: 8. The CDR3 is 14 residues long. Germline CDR1 SGHTS, CDR2 YDEGEE. The CDR3 is CASQDRGRSYGYTF. CDR3 nucleotides: TGTGCCAGCCAGGACAGGGGTCGAAGCTATGGCTACACCTTC.

In its sample, this clone was seen a few times. V is TRBV11-2 and J is TRBJ1-3; D gene ambiguous. In germline, CDR1 is SGHAT, CDR2 FQNNGV. The CDR3 is 15 residues long. V shed 5 bases and J shed 1 base, with 12 bases lying between them. As DNA, the CDR3 is TGTGCCAGCAGCCCCCTGCGGGGTTCTGGAAACACCATATATTTT. It codes for CASSPLRGSGNTIYF.

The V call is TRBV9, the J call TRBJ2-3; no clear D. Trimming shortened V by 4 bases and J by 6 bases, and 9 bases separated the two germline ends. CDR1 and CDR2 (germline): SGDLS, YYNGEE. The CDR3 extends over 12 amino acids. The CDR3 reads CASSLPRDTQYF. In nucleotides, the CDR3 is TGTGCCAGCAGCTTGCCTAGGGATACGCAGTATTTT.

The rearrangement uses TRBV18 and TRBJ2-7; TRBD2 might be the D (6 bases). Germline-derived CDR1 and CDR2 are KGHSH and LQKENI. Trimming took 2 bases from V and 5 from J, leaving 13 bases between them. There are 14 residues in the CDR3. The CDR3 sequence: CASSPYLGGNEQYF. The CDR3 region has the DNA TGTGCCAGCTCACCATATTTGGGGGGTAACGAGCAGTACTTC.

This clone was seen once. This sequence joins TRBV19 and TRBJ2-1; maybe TRBD1 (7 bases). The V gene's germline CDR1 is LNHDA and CDR2 SQIVND (reference sequence). Trimming stripped 7 bases from V and 8 bases from J, with 12 bases between. The CDR3 has 12 amino acids. DNA of the CDR3: TGTGCCAGTACAGGGGGGACTGATGAGCAGTTCTTC. This translates into CASTGGTDEQFF. Full variable domain (rest looked up from reference TRBV19 and TRBJ2-1): DGGITQSPKYLFRKEGQNVTLSCEQNLNHDAMYWYRQDPGQGLRLIYYSQIVNDFQKGDIAEGYSVSREKKESFPLTVTSAQKNPTAFYLCASTGGTDEQFFGPGTRLTVL.

This clone was seen just once. The chain couples TRBV3-1 (or the pseudogene TRBV3-2) to TRBJ2-7; tentative D call: TRBD1 (5 bases). CDR1 and CDR2 (germline): LGHDT, YNNKEL (reference sequence). The V and J ends lost 4 bases and 3 bases respectively, with 16 bases between them. This CDR3 contains 15 residues. This chain's CDR3 is CASSLTYKTVYEQYF. The CDR3 DNA is TGTGCCAGCAGCCTAACCTATAAGACAGTCTACGAGCAGTACTTC.